Shown below are 4 T cell receptor beta chains from a single sample sequenced in a study of cytotoxic CD8 clonotypes in ibrutinib-treated CLL. Assay used: immunoSEQ multiplex PCR; TCRdb lists only in-frame clones, some missing. The sample holds approximately 25,000 clones; approximately 70% are singletons and the top ten take roughly half. Specimen: PBMCs, collected at disease progression, from a patient treated with ibrutinib. These receptors came from a human donor with chronic lymphocytic leukemia.

The gene calls are TRBV6-5 and TRBJ1-6; TRBD1 might be the D (5 bases). V was pared by 0 bases and J by 4 bases, with 7 bases between. Germline CDR1 MNHEY, CDR2 SVGAGI. This CDR3 has 15 residues. CDR3 sequence reads: CASSYSDIYNSPLHF. The CDR3 nucleotides are TGTGCCAGCAGTTACTCGGACATATATAATTCACCCCTCCACTTT.

This chain links TRBV7-9 with TRBJ2-1; no clear D. Germline V gene lookup returns CDR1 SEHNR and CDR2 FQNEAQ (reference sequence). The CDR3 is 11 residues long. V lost 5 bases to trimming and J lost 4 bases, with 3 bases between them. The DNA for the CDR3 is TGTGCCAGCAGCGGGTACAATGAGCAGTTCTTC. It specifies CASSGYNEQFF.

This clone has only a few counts. This chain connects TRBV13 to TRBJ2-3, with 11 bases identical to TRBD2. The CDR3 length is 15 residues. Germline-derived CDR1 and CDR2 are PRHDT and FYEKMQ (reference sequence). V gave up 4 bases and J gave up 1 base; unmatched junction bases: 1. The CDR3 DNA reads TGTGCCAGCAGCTCGACTAGCGGGGGCACAGATACGCAGTATTTT. It translates to CASSSTSGGTDTQYF.

The genes are TRBV2 and TRBJ2-2, with a possible D match to TRBD1 (6 bases). The CDR3 consists of 14 residues. The germline V and J ends were trimmed by 9 bases and 6 bases, with 17 bases remaining between them. Germline CDR1 and CDR2: SNHLY and FYNNEI. The CDR3: CASNRVSRAGELFF. The CDR3 nucleotides read TGTGCCAGTAACAGGGTGTCAAGGGCCGGGGAGCTGTTTTTT.